These 32 T cell receptor beta chains were sequenced from one sample in a study of blood T cell repertoires in COVID-19. Libraries were prepared by immunoSEQ multiplex PCR; TCRdb keeps only in-frame clonotypes and omits some of them. The sample includes about 75,000 clones, more than 65% of them seen just once. Sequencing input: peripheral blood. All receptors derive from a woman aged 50 to 60 with acute or convalescent COVID-19.

The chain has TRBV28 and TRBJ2-1; 11 bases match TRBD2. V dropped 7 bases and J dropped 0; count of bases not matched to a gene: 8. The length of the CDR3 is 17 residues. Germline CDR1 reads MDHEN; CDR2 reads SYDVKM. This chain's CDR3 is CASTSSGLADSYNEQFF. In DNA, the CDR3 is TGTGCCAGCACGAGTTCGGGACTAGCGGACTCCTACAATGAGCAGTTCTTC.

This clone was seen a single time. The CDR3 DNA reads as TGTGCCAGCTCACCAAATCGAGCAGGAATCTCCTACGAGCAGTACTTC. It codes for CASSPNRAGISYEQYF. The V call is TRBV18, the J call TRBJ2-7, with D unclear. The CDR3 contains 16 residues. Per germline, CDR1 KGHSH and CDR2 LQKENI. V was shortened by 2 bases and J by 0 bases, with 14 bases between the two germline ends.

This clone was seen more than once but under ten times. The genes are TRBV7-9 and TRBJ1-6; D is unresolved. Germline CDR1 SEHNR, CDR2 FQNEAQ (reference sequence). V was clipped by 10 bases and J by 7 bases, with 17 bases between them. This CDR3 is built from 14 residues. In DNA form, the CDR3 reads TGTGCCACCCCTGCGGTCCTGCGGAATTCACCCCTCCACTTT. The encoded protein is CATPAVLRNSPLHF.

The chain recombines TRBV10-3 with TRBJ1-1; TRBD1 aligns across 8 bases. CDR1 and CDR2 from the germline V gene are ENHRY and SYGVKD. The CDR3 length is 13 residues. Trimming removed 4 bases from V and 4 bases from J; junction bases left unmatched: 2. The CDR3 spells CAISGTGGTEAFF. The CDR3, as DNA: TGTGCCATCAGTGGTACAGGGGGCACTGAAGCTTTCTTT.

The chain employs TRBV20-1 and TRBJ2-7; D is unresolved. V lost 5 bases, J lost 7 bases, and 12 bases lay in between. This CDR3 is built from 11 residues. Germline loops: CDR1 DFQATT, CDR2 SNEGSKA (reference sequence). The CDR3 sequence: CSAPGPKEQYF. The CDR3 DNA reads TGCAGTGCTCCGGGTCCTAAAGAGCAGTACTTC.

This clone was counted between two and nine times. This sequence joins TRBV5-4 and TRBJ2-3; possible D gene TRBD2, 5 bases. V was shortened by 0 bases and J by 1 base, with 12 bases between the two germline ends. This CDR3 is built from 16 residues. The germline V gene encodes CDR1 SGHNT and CDR2 YYREEE (reference sequence). The CDR3 DNA follows: TGTGCCAGCAGCTTGGCCAAGGGTAGCGGCACAGATACGCAGTATTTT. This gives the protein CASSLAKGSGTDTQYF. The complete variable domain, with remaining parts taken from reference TRBV5-4 and TRBJ2-3, reads ETGVTQSPTHLIKTRGQQVTLRCSSQSGHNTVSWYQQALGQGPQFIFQYYREEENGRGNFPPRFSGLQFPNYSSELNVNALELDDSALYLCASSLAKGSGTDTQYFGPGTRLTVL.

V usage is TRBV3-1 (or the pseudogene TRBV3-2) and J usage is TRBJ1-1; 10 positions match TRBD1. The CDR3 consists of 14 residues. Germline CDR1 reads LGHDT; CDR2 reads YNNKEL (reference sequence). Germline trimming cut 5 bases from V and 6 bases from J; bases unmatched to any gene: 6. This chain's CDR3 is CASSEGQGRPEAFF. CDR3 DNA sequence: TGTGCCAGCAGCGAGGGACAGGGGAGGCCTGAAGCTTTCTTT.

The CDR3 loop is CASSYTRSYNEQFF. CDR3 bases: TGTGCCAGCAGCTACACTAGGAGTTACAATGAGCAGTTCTTC. The rearrangement uses TRBV7-9 and TRBJ2-1; perhaps TRBD2 as D (5 bases). V was shortened by 4 bases and J by 4 bases, with 11 bases between the two germline ends. The CDR3 loop spans 14 amino acids. The germline V gene encodes CDR1 SEHNR and CDR2 FQNEAQ (reference sequence).

In its sample, this clone was seen once. The V call is TRBV27, the J call TRBJ1-1; possible D gene TRBD1, 6 bases. In germline, CDR1 is MNHEY, CDR2 SMNVEV (reference sequence). V was pared by 0 bases and J by 1 base, with 9 bases between. The CDR3 loop spans 15 amino acids. The CDR3 is CASSLSTQGNTEAFF. As DNA, the CDR3 is TGTGCCAGCAGTTTATCTACACAGGGGAACACTGAAGCTTTCTTT.

The chain uses TRBV19 and TRBJ1-2, with a tentative D call TRBD1 (6 bases). This CDR3 is built from 16 residues. V was clipped by 3 bases and J by 4 bases, with 18 bases between them. Per germline, CDR1 LNHDA and CDR2 SQIVND (reference sequence). CDR3 in amino acids: CASSMGFGGASYGYTF. In DNA form, the CDR3 reads TGTGCCAGTAGTATGGGATTTGGGGGGGCTTCCTATGGCTACACCTTC.

The chain is built from TRBV7-6 and TRBJ2-6; possibly TRBD1 for D (6 bases). V was cut by 2 bases and J by 3 bases, with 11 bases left in between. The CDR3 sequence is 16 residues long. Germline values: CDR1 SGHVS, CDR2 FNYEAQ. The CDR3 coding sequence is TGTGCCAGCAGCTTACAGGGGTGGTTTGGGGCCAACGTCCTGACTTTC. Residues: CASSLQGWFGANVLTF.

This chain joins TRBV19 and TRBJ1-5; D gene ambiguous. Germline CDR1 LNHDA, CDR2 SQIVND (reference sequence). The V gene lost 5 bases and the J gene lost 0 bases, with 11 bases spanning the gap. The CDR3 is made up of 15 amino acids. The CDR3 DNA is TGTGCCAGTAGTTTACAGTTTAATAGCAATCAGCCCCAGCATTTT. Its protein is CASSLQFNSNQPQHF. Using reference TRBV19 and TRBJ1-5 for the parts outside the CDR3, the full variable domain is DGGITQSPKYLFRKEGQNVTLSCEQNLNHDAMYWYRQDPGQGLRLIYYSQIVNDFQKGDIAEGYSVSREKKESFPLTVTSAQKNPTAFYLCASSLQFNSNQPQHFGDGTRLSIL.

V is TRBV9 and J is TRBJ1-6; D unresolved. Germline V gene sequence: CDR1 SGDLS, CDR2 YYNGEE. The length of the CDR3 is 15 residues. Trimming took off 0 bases at V and 7 bases at J, with 11 bases between the two ends. The CDR3 sequence: CASSVVDAPNSPLHF. CDR3 DNA: TGTGCCAGCAGCGTAGTAGATGCACCCAATTCACCCCTCCACTTT.

J is TRBJ2-7 and V is TRBV6-2 or TRBV6-3; weak D call: TRBD1 (6 bases). Per the germline V gene, CDR1 is MNHEY and CDR2 is SVGEGT. V was clipped by 5 bases and J by 2 bases, with 13 bases between them. The length of the CDR3 is 14 residues. In nucleotides, the CDR3 is TGTGCCAGCAGTCGCACAGGGATTGCCTACGAGCAGTACTTC. Protein product: CASSRTGIAYEQYF.

Only a few counts were recorded for this clone. This chain links TRBV7-2 with TRBJ2-5, with D perhaps matching TRBD2 (5 bases). Germline V gives CDR1 SGHTA, CDR2 FQGNSA. The CDR3 extends over 13 amino acids. Trimming took off 7 bases at V and 4 bases at J, with 13 bases between the two ends. The CDR3 nucleotides read TGTGCCAGCAAACGGGGATCAGTAGAGACCCAGTACTTC. This encodes CASKRGSVETQYF.

This clone has only a few counts. The V call is TRBV11-1, the J call TRBJ1-6; 8 bases fit TRBD1. This CDR3 has 15 amino acids. In germline, CDR1 is SGHAT, CDR2 FQDESV (reference sequence). V dropped 4 bases and J dropped 4; count of bases not matched to a gene: 3. The CDR3 DNA reads TGTGCCAGCAGCTCGGACAGGGTTTATAATTCACCCCTCCACTTT. It specifies CASSSDRVYNSPLHF.

This clone showed up just once. The chain joins TRBV4-2 to TRBJ1-4, with a possible D match to TRBD1 (5 bases). The germline V and J ends were trimmed by 6 bases and 5 bases, with 28 bases remaining between them. This CDR3 region has 19 residues. Germline V gene lookup returns CDR1 LGHNA and CDR2 YNFKEQ. The CDR3 sequence is CASSPLWGDPQSSNEKLFF. In DNA, the CDR3 is TGTGCCAGCAGTCCCTTGTGGGGGGACCCCCAATCTTCAAATGAAAAACTGTTTTTT.

This clone was counted only a few times. The V gene is TRBV7-2, the J gene TRBJ1-2; 7 positions match TRBD1. V lost 5 bases to trimming and J lost 4 bases; unmatched junction nucleotides: 4. Germline V CDR1 and CDR2: SGHTA, FQGNSA. The CDR3 has 13 amino acids. Here the CDR3 DNA reads TGTGCCAGCAGCGCGGGACAGATCTATGGCTACACCTTC. Protein: CASSAGQIYGYTF.

The chain carries TRBV5-4 and TRBJ1-4; 10 nucleotides agree with TRBD1. The germline V gene has CDR1 SGHNT and CDR2 YYREEE (reference sequence). The length of the CDR3 is 15 residues. Unmatched junction bases numbered 8, after V lost 4 bases and J lost 8 bases. CDR3 protein: CASSPDRGRVEKLFF. As DNA, the CDR3 is TGTGCCAGCAGCCCAGACAGGGGGCGGGTCGAAAAACTGTTTTTT.

CDR3 coding DNA: TGTGCCAGCAGTTTTGGGACTAGCGGGAACATTCAGTACTTC. Translated: CASSFGTSGNIQYF. The genes are TRBV6-2 or TRBV6-3 and TRBJ2-4; 12 bases fit TRBD2. CDR1 and CDR2 (germline): MNHEY, SVGEGT. V trimming: 4 bases; J trimming: 7 bases; junction bases outside the gene matches: 2. The CDR3 loop spans 14 amino acids.

This chain links TRBV4-3 with TRBJ1-1; D perhaps matches TRBD1 (5 bases). The CDR3 has 13 residues. The germline V gene encodes CDR1 LGHNA and CDR2 YSLEER. Trimming took off 4 bases at V and 6 bases at J, with 12 bases between the two ends. The CDR3 DNA sequence: TGCGCCAGCAGCCGCGAGGGAGGGGCTGAAGCTTTCTTT. Translated, it gives CASSREGGAEAFF.

The V and J genes are TRBV6-2 or TRBV6-3 and TRBJ1-1; maybe TRBD1 (6 bases). The CDR3 spans 15 residues. V lost 2 bases and J 0 bases, leaving 10 bases between the germline ends. Germline CDR1 is MNHEY and CDR2 is SVGEGT. The CDR3 here is CASSYGGGLNTEAFF. For the CDR3, the DNA is TGTGCCAGCAGTTACGGTGGGGGCTTGAACACTGAAGCTTTCTTT.

The rearrangement joins TRBV15 to TRBJ2-7; no definite D call. CDR1 is LNHNV, CDR2 YYDKDF, per germline (reference sequence). The ends were cut back, 0 bases at V and 0 bases at J, with 9 bases in the middle. The CDR3 is 15 amino acids. The DNA of the CDR3 is TGTGCCACCAGCAGAGATCTGTCCTCCTCCTACGAGCAGTACTTC. It translates to CATSRDLSSSYEQYF.

This chain connects TRBV6-6 to TRBJ1-5; a possible D gene is TRBD1 (5 bases). The V end lost 6 bases, the J end lost 0 bases, and 27 bases lay between the germline ends. CDR3 length equals 20 residues. Germline V gene lookup returns CDR1 MNHNY and CDR2 SVGAGI (reference sequence). In DNA form, the CDR3 reads TGTGCCAGCAGCCCCCGGGGGGGACGGACGCCCAAGGGTAGCAATCAGCCCCAGCATTTT. Translated: CASSPRGGRTPKGSNQPQHF.

The genes are TRBV18 and TRBJ2-2, with D unclear. Trimming shortened V by 2 bases and J by 5 bases, and 6 bases separated the two germline ends. The CDR3 extends over 13 amino acids. Germline V gene sequence: CDR1 KGHSH, CDR2 LQKENI. CDR3 amino acids: CASSPWATGELFF. CDR3 DNA sequence: TGTGCCAGCTCACCATGGGCTACCGGGGAGCTGTTTTTT.

The V call is TRBV5-8, the J call TRBJ2-2; 7 bases agree with TRBD1. Looked up from germline, CDR1 is SGHTS and CDR2 is YDEGEE. V shed 3 bases and J 1 base; nucleotides not matched to a gene: 3. The CDR3 has 15 residues. This CDR3 is CASSSRGLNTGELFF. As DNA, the CDR3 is TGTGCCAGCAGCTCGAGGGGGCTGAACACCGGGGAGCTGTTTTTT.

The chain recombines TRBV19 with TRBJ2-2; D is unclear. In germline, CDR1 is LNHDA, CDR2 SQIVND (reference sequence). This CDR3 region has 15 residues. The V end lost 3 bases, the J end lost 0 bases, and 8 bases lay between the germline ends. The CDR3 sequence is CASSMGRTNTGELFF. The CDR3, as DNA: TGTGCCAGTAGTATGGGCAGAACGAACACCGGGGAGCTGTTTTTT.

The chain couples TRBV4-1 to TRBJ2-7; 12 bases line up with TRBD2. CDR3 size: 18 residues. Germline-derived CDR1 and CDR2 are MGHRA and YSYEKL. J gave up 2 bases and V 0 bases, and 8 bases lay outside the gene matches. CDR3 region: CASSQDGPGLAGTYEQYF. CDR3 DNA sequence: TGCGCCAGCAGCCAAGACGGTCCGGGACTAGCGGGTACCTACGAGCAGTACTTC.

CDR3 in amino acids: CASSLISRVFHEQYF. CDR3 bases: TGTGCCAGCAGCTTGATCTCCAGGGTCTTCCACGAGCAGTACTTC. This sequence joins TRBV5-4 and TRBJ2-7, with D tentatively TRBD1 (5 bases). The CDR3 is 15 residues long. Per the germline V gene, CDR1 is SGHNT and CDR2 is YYREEE (reference sequence). The germline V and J ends were trimmed by 1 base and 5 bases, with 16 bases remaining between them.

The CDR3: CASSTLWNTEAFF. The CDR3 DNA is TGTGCCAGCAGCACTCTTTGGAACACTGAAGCTTTCTTT. V usage is TRBV7-2 and J usage is TRBJ1-1; D uncertain. The CDR3 totals 13 residues. Trimming stripped 5 bases from V and 1 base from J, with 8 bases between. CDR1 is SGHTA, CDR2 FQGNSA, per germline.

This chain connects TRBV30 to TRBJ1-4; 8 nucleotides match TRBD1. CDR3 length: 15 amino acids. Germline CDR1 reads GTSNPN; CDR2 reads SVGIG (reference sequence). The V gene end was trimmed by 2 bases and the J gene end by 6 bases; junction bases not matched to a gene: 8. The CDR3 spells CAWSTGGTGDEKLFF. The CDR3 DNA reads TGTGCCTGGAGTACTGGGGGGACAGGAGATGAAAAACTGTTTTTT.

This chain uses TRBV5-1 with TRBJ2-7; D unresolved. Germline CDR1 and CDR2: SGHRS and YFSETQ. The length of the CDR3 is 14 residues. Trimming removed 0 bases from V and 2 bases from J, with 9 bases in between. The CDR3 reads CASSLGRYAYEQYF. For the CDR3, the DNA is TGCGCCAGCAGCTTGGGGAGATATGCCTACGAGCAGTACTTC.